The 16 T cell receptor beta chains listed next were all sequenced from one sample in a study of CD8+ T cells in alopecia areata. Sequencing relied on a cDNA template that was reverse transcribed from extracted RNA. The assay was immunoSEQ multiplex PCR, and TCRdb's table has in-frame clones only and misses some. The sample lists about 200,000 clones; over 45% were seen once. Documented treatment: oral pan-JAK inhibitor, 5-10 mg twice daily. The sample here was CD4+ T cells sorted from blood, taken at week 24, from a patient treated with tofacitinib. These receptors all come from a human donor with alopecia areata.

J is TRBJ1-2 and V is TRBV11-2; 9 positions agree with TRBD1. The CDR3 covers 13 residues. CDR1 SGHAT and CDR2 FQNNGV come from the germline V gene. The junction had 5 bases not matched to a gene; V was cut back by 5 bases and J by 7 bases. The CDR3 spells CASSPGTGFGYTF. The CDR3 nucleotides are TGTGCCAGCAGCCCCGGGACAGGGTTTGGCTACACCTTC.

The rearrangement joins TRBV7-3 to TRBJ2-1; D ambiguous. Looked up from germline, CDR1 is SGHTA and CDR2 is FQGTGA. V shed 2 bases and J shed 7 bases, with 9 bases lying between them. The CDR3 spans 13 residues. The CDR3 nucleotides read TGTGCCAGCAGCTTACAACCTGCGAATGAGCAGTTCTTC. Translated, it gives CASSLQPANEQFF.

The DNA of the CDR3 is TGTGCCAGCAGCCCCCGGGGGGATAGCACAGATACGCAGTATTTT. This translates into CASSPRGDSTDTQYF. The chain carries TRBV7-2 and TRBJ2-3; 7 nucleotides agree with TRBD2. The germline CDR1 and CDR2 sequences are SGHTA and FQGNSA. With 5 bases clipped from V and 0 bases from J, the junction kept 5 bases outside the gene matches. The CDR3 spans 15 residues.

The chain combines TRBV15 with TRBJ1-2, with D unclear. Germline loops: CDR1 LNHNV, CDR2 YYDKDF (reference sequence). CDR3 length equals 14 residues. Between the trimmed V and J ends, which lost 3 bases and 7 bases, there was a span of 15 bases. Here the CDR3 DNA reads TGTGCCACCAGCAGGGAGGGATCGGGAGGTGGCTACACCTTC. Amino acids: CATSREGSGGGYTF.

The chain carries TRBV4-3 and TRBJ1-2; D remains ambiguous. The CDR3 runs 19 residues. Looked up from germline, CDR1 is LGHNA and CDR2 is YSLEER. V gave up 0 bases and J gave up 3 bases, with 23 bases separating them. CDR3 DNA: TGCGCCAGCAGCCAAGACCTCCCCGATATTGACGGCAGGCACTATGGCTACACCTTC. Encoded protein: CASSQDLPDIDGRHYGYTF.

This clone was detected ten times or more. CDR3 in amino acids: CASSLADGQGYRVTF. The DNA of the CDR3 is TGTGCCAGCAGCTTAGCTGATGGGCAGGGCTACAGGGTCACCTTC. The chain recombines TRBV7-3 with TRBJ1-2, with D possibly being TRBD1 (6 bases). V dropped 2 bases and J dropped 13 bases, with 23 bases sitting between them. Germline V lookup: CDR1 SGHTA, CDR2 FQGTGA. The CDR3 totals 15 residues.

This clone is a singleton in its sample. The CDR3 sequence is CASSLGLAGEGTDTQYF. The CDR3, as DNA: TGCGCCAGCAGCCTGGGACTAGCGGGAGAAGGCACAGATACGCAGTATTTT. This chain links TRBV4-3 with TRBJ2-3; the match to TRBD2 covers 14 bases. Germline CDR1 reads LGHNA; CDR2 reads YSLEER. The CDR3 spans 17 residues. V lost 4 bases, J lost 1 base, and 4 bases stayed unmatched.

This chain links TRBV7-9 with TRBJ1-2, with 8 bases lining up with TRBD1. Germline V gene sequence: CDR1 SEHNR, CDR2 FQNEAQ (reference sequence). There are 13 residues in the CDR3. Trimming took 5 bases from V and 10 from J; bases not matched to a gene: 9. CDR3 residues: CASSTGQGGVYTF. In DNA form, the CDR3 reads TGTGCCAGCAGCACAGGACAGGGTGGAGTCTACACCTTC.

V usage is TRBV7-9 and J usage is TRBJ2-7; 7 bases are a match to TRBD1. The CDR3 is made up of 15 amino acids. The germline CDR1 and CDR2 sequences are SEHNR and FQNEAQ (reference sequence). After removal of 4 bases from V and 1 base from J, the junction contained 7 bases not matched to a gene. This CDR3 is CASSSRTGPSYEQYF. The CDR3 DNA reads TGTGCCAGCAGCTCTCGGACAGGCCCGTCCTACGAGCAGTACTTC.

This chain uses TRBV29-1 with TRBJ2-7; D possibly uses TRBD1 or TRBD2 (5 bases each). This CDR3 comprises 12 residues. The germline V gene encodes CDR1 SQVTM and CDR2 ANQGSEA. Between the trimmed V and J ends, which lost 7 bases and 2 bases, there was a span of 12 bases. The CDR3 bases are TGCAGCGGCCGGGACGCCGCCTACGAGCAGTACTTC. It is translated as CSGRDAAYEQYF.

The CDR3 sequence is CASSLYTSGRRGEQYF. Written as DNA, the CDR3 is TGTGCCAGCAGCCTGTATACTAGCGGGAGACGAGGCGAGCAGTACTTC. The rearrangement uses TRBV7-6 and TRBJ2-7; TRBD2 matches 11 bases. CDR1 is SGHVS, CDR2 FNYEAQ, per germline. After removal of 5 bases from V and 6 bases from J, the junction contained 12 bases not matched to a gene. CDR3 size: 16 residues.

V usage is TRBV4-3 and J usage is TRBJ2-7; either TRBD1 or TRBD2 may fit D (5 bases each). V lost 0 bases to trimming and J lost 0 bases, with 18 bases between them. This CDR3 has 18 residues. CDR1 and CDR2 (germline): LGHNA, YSLEER. The CDR3 bases are TGCGCCAGCAGCCAAGAATTAGTGTCAGGGAGCCCCTCCTACGAGCAGTACTTC. Translation: CASSQELVSGSPSYEQYF.

Relative to its sample, this clone is medium-sized (0.01 to 0.1%). J is TRBJ2-7 and V is TRBV11-2; D is unresolved. The CDR3 consists of 14 residues. The V gene's germline CDR1 is SGHAT and CDR2 FQNNGV. V shed 2 bases and J shed 4 bases, with 12 bases lying between them. The CDR3 region is CASSLSQASYEQYF. The DNA for the CDR3 is TGTGCCAGCAGCTTAAGCCAGGCTTCTTACGAGCAGTACTTC.

The V call is TRBV29-1, the J call TRBJ2-7; 9 bases are shared with TRBD1. The germline V gene encodes CDR1 SQVTM and CDR2 ANQGSEA. V was pared by 6 bases and J by 0 bases, with 6 bases of the junction left unmatched. This CDR3 is built from 14 residues. Here the CDR3 DNA reads TGCAGCGTCTCGGGACAGGGTAGCTCCTACGAGCAGTACTTC. Protein sequence: CSVSGQGSSYEQYF.

The chain recombines TRBV30 with TRBJ2-5; D gene uncertain. TRBJ2-7 matches the DNA end more closely, so the J call is doubtful. From germline, CDR1 is GTSNPN and CDR2 SVGIG (reference sequence). The CDR3 loop spans 13 amino acids. The CDR3 region has the DNA TGTGCCTGGAGCCCGGGCCTGGTGGACGAGCAGTACTTC. As protein: CAWSPGLVDEQYF.

V is TRBV19 and J is TRBJ2-1, with TRBD2 identical over 10 bases. CDR1 and CDR2 (germline): LNHDA, SQIVND (reference sequence). The CDR3 contains 15 residues. Trimming at V came to 2 bases and at J to 5 bases, leaving 3 bases not matched to a gene. The CDR3 bases are TGTGCCAGTAGTATATGGACTAGCGGAAACAATGAGCAGTTCTTC. It translates to CASSIWTSGNNEQFF.